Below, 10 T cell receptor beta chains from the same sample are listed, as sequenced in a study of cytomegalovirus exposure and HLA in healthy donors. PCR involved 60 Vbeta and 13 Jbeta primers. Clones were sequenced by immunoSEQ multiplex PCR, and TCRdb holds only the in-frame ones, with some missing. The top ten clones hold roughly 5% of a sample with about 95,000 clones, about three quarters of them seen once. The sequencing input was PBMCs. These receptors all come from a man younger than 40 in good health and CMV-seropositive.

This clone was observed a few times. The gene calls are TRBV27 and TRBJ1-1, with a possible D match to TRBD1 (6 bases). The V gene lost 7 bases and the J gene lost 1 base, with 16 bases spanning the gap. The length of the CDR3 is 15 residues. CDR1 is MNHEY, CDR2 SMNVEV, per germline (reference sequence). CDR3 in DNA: TGTGCCAGCACCTCGCCTGGACAGCCGAACACTGAAGCTTTCTTT. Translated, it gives CASTSPGQPNTEAFF.

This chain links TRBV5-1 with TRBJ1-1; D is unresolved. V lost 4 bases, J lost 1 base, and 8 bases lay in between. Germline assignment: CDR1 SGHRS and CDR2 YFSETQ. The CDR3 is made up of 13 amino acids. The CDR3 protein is CASSLDSNTEAFF. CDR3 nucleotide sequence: TGCGCCAGCAGCCTGGACTCGAACACTGAAGCTTTCTTT.

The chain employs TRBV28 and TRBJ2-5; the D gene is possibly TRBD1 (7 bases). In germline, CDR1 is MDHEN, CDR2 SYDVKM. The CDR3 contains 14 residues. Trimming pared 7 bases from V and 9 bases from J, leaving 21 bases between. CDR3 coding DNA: TGTGCCAGCACCACCCCAGGGGGGAGGAAGGCCCAGTACTTC. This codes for CASTTPGGRKAQYF. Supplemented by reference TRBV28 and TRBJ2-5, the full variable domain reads DVKVTQSSRYLVKRTGEKVFLECVQDMDHENMFWYRQDPGLGLRLIYFSYDVKMKEKGDIPEGYSVSREKKERFSLILESASTNQTSMYLCASTTPGGRKAQYFGPGTRLLVL.

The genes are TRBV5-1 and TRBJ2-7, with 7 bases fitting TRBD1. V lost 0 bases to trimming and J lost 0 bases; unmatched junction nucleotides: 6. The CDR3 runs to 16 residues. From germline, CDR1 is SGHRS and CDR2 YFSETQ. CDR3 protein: CASSLAMGQSSYEQYF. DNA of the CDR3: TGCGCCAGCAGCTTGGCCATGGGACAGAGCTCCTACGAGCAGTACTTC.

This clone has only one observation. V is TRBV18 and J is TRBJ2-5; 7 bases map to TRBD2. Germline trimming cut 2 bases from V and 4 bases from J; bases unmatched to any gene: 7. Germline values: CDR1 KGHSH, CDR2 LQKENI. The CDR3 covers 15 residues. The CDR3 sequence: CASSPRAGLGETQYF. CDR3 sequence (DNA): TGTGCCAGCTCACCAAGAGCGGGGTTGGGAGAGACCCAGTACTTC. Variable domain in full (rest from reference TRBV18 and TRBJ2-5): NAGVMQNPRHLVRRRGQEARLRCSPMKGHSHVYWYRQLPEEGLKFMVYLQKENIIDESGMPKERFSAEFPKEGPSILRIQQVVRGDSAAYFCASSPRAGLGETQYFGPGTRLLVL.

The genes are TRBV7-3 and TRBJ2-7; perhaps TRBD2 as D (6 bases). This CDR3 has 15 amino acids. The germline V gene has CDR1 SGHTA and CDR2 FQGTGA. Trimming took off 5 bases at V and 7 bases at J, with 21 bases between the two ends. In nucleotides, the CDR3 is TGTGCCAGCAGCCCTAGCGTACCGCCCGGAGGGGAGCAGTACTTC. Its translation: CASSPSVPPGGEQYF.

The CDR3 is CSVVRGGSYNEQFF. For the CDR3, the DNA is TGCAGCGTTGTAAGGGGGGGCTCCTACAATGAGCAGTTCTTC. The rearrangement joins TRBV29-1 to TRBJ2-1, with a possible D match to TRBD2 (7 bases). V was clipped by 4 bases and J by 0 bases, with 10 bases between them. In germline, CDR1 is SQVTM, CDR2 ANQGSEA. There are 14 residues in the CDR3.

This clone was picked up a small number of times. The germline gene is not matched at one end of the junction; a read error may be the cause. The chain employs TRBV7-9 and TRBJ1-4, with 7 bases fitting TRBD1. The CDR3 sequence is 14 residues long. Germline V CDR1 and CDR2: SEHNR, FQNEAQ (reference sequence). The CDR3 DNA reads TGTTCCAGCAGCCACAGGGGTGCTAATGAAAAACTGTTTTTT. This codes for CSSSHRGANEKLFF.

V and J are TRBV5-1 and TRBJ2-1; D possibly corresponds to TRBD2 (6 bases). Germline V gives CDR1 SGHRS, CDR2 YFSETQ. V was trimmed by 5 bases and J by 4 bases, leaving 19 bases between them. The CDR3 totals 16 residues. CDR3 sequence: CASSYGAGTKYNEQFF. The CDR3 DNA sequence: TGCGCCAGCAGTTATGGAGCGGGCACAAAGTACAATGAGCAGTTCTTC.

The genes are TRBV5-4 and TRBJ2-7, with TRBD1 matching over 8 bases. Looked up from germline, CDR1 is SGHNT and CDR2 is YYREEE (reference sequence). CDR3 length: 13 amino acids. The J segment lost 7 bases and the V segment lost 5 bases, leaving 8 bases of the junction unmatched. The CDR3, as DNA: TGTGCCAGCAGTTCGACAGGGGAGAGGGAGCAGTACTTC. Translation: CASSSTGEREQYF.